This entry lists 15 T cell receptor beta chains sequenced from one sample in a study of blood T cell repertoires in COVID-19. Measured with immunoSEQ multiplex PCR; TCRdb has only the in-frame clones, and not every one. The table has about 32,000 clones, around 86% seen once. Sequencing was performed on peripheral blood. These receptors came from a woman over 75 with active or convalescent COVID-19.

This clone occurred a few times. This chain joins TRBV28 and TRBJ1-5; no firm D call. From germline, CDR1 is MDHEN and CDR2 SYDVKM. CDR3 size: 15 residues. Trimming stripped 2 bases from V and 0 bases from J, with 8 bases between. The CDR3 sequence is CASSLAGNSNQPQHF. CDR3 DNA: TGTGCCAGCAGTTTAGCAGGAAATAGCAATCAGCCCCAGCATTTT.

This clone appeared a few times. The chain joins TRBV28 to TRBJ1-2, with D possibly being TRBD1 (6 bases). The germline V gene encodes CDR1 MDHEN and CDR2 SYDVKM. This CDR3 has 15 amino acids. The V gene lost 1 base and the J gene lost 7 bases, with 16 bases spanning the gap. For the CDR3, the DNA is TGTGCCAGCAGTTTATTCTTGCGGGGGGCGAGTGGCTACACCTTC. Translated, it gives CASSLFLRGASGYTF.

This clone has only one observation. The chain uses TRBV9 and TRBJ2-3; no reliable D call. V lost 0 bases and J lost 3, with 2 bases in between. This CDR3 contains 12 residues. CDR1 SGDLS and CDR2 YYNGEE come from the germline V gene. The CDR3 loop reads CASSVVTDTQYF. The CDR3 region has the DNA TGTGCCAGCAGCGTAGTAACAGATACGCAGTATTTT.

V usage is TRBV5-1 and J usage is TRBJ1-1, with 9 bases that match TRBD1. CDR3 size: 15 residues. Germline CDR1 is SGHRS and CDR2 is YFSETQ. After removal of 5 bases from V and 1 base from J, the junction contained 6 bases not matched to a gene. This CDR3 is CASSSIQGANTEAFF. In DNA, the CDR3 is TGCGCCAGCAGTTCGATACAGGGGGCGAACACTGAAGCTTTCTTT. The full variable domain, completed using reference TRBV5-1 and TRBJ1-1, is KAGVTQTPRYLIKTRGQQVTLSCSPISGHRSVSWYQQTPGQGLQFLFEYFSETQRNKGNFPGRFSGRQFSNSRSEMNVSTLELGDSALYLCASSSIQGANTEAFFGQGTRLTVV.

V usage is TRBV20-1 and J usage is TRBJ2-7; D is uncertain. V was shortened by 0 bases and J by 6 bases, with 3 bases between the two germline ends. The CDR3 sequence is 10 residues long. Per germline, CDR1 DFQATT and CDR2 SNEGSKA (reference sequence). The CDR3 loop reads CSARDREQYF. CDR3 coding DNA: TGCAGTGCTAGAGATCGCGAGCAGTACTTC.

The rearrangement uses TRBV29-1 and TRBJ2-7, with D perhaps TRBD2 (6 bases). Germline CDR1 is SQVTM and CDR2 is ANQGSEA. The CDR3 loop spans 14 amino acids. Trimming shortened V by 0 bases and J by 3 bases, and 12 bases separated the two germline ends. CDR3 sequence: CSVEEGGGYYEQYF. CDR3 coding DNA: TGCAGCGTTGAAGAGGGGGGAGGATACTACGAGCAGTACTTC.

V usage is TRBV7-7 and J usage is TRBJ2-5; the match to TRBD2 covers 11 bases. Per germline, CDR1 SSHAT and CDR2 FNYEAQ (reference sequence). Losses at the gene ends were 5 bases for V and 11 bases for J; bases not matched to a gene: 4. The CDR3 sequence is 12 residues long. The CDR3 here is CASSPGLAAQYF. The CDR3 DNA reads TGTGCCAGCAGCCCGGGACTAGCGGCTCAGTACTTC.

CDR3 nucleotides: TGTGCCAGCAGCCAGCAGGGACTTGGTAATTCACCCCTCCACTTT. Amino acid sequence: CASSQQGLGNSPLHF. The chain combines TRBV5-4 with TRBJ1-6; D possibly corresponds to TRBD1 (5 bases). CDR1 SGHNT and CDR2 YYREEE come from the germline V gene (reference sequence). The CDR3 consists of 15 residues. Trimming removed 4 bases from V and 6 bases from J, with 14 bases in between.

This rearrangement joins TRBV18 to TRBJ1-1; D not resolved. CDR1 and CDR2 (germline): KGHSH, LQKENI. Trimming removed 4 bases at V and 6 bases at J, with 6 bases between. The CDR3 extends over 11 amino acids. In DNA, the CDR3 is TGTGCCAGCTCACTGGCCTCTGAAGCTTTCTTT. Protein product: CASSLASEAFF. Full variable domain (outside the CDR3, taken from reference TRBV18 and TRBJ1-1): NAGVMQNPRHLVRRRGQEARLRCSPMKGHSHVYWYRQLPEEGLKFMVYLQKENIIDESGMPKERFSAEFPKEGPSILRIQQVVRGDSAAYFCASSLASEAFFGQGTRLTVV.

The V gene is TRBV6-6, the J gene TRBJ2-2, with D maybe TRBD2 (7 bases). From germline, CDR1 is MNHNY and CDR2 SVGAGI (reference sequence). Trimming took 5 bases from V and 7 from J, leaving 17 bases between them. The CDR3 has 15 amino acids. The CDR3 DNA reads TGTGCCAGCAGTCCACAAGGGGGGGGCATCGGGGAGCTGTTTTTT. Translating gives CASSPQGGGIGELFF.

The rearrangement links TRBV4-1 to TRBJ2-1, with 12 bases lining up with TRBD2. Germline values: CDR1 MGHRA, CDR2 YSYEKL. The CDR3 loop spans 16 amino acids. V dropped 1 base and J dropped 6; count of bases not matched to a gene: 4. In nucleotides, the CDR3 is TGCGCCAGCAGCCAAGGTACTAGCGGGAGGTCCAATGAGCAGTTCTTC. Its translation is CASSQGTSGRSNEQFF.

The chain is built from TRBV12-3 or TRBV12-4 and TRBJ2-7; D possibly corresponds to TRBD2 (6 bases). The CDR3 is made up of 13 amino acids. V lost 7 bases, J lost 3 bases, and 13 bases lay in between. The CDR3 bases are TGTGCCAGCAAACGGGGGACCCACTACGAGCAGTACTTC. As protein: CASKRGTHYEQYF.

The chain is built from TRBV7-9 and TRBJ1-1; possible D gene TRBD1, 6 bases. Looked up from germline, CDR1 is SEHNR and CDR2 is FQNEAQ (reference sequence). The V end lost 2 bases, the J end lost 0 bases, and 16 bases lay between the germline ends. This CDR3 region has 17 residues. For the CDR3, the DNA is TGTGCCAGCAGCTTACTCCGAGGGCAGGGGATGAACACTGAAGCTTTCTTT. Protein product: CASSLLRGQGMNTEAFF.

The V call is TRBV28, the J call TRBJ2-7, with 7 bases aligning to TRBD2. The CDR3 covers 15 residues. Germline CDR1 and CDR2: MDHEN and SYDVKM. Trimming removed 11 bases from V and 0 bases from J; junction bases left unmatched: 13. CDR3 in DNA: TGTGCCGCGAGAGAATCCGGGACTACCTCCTACGAGCAGTACTTC. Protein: CAARESGTTSYEQYF.

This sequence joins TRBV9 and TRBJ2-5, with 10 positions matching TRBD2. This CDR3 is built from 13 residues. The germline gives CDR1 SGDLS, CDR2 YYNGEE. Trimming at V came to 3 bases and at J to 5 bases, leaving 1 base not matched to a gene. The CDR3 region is CASSGTSGETQYF. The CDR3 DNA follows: TGTGCCAGCAGCGGGACTAGCGGCGAGACCCAGTACTTC.